The 22 T cell receptor beta chains listed next were all sequenced from one sample in a study of CD8+CD57+ T cells in acquired aplastic anemia. Researchers used genomic DNA as the template to profile TCR beta VDJ and CDR3. MiXCR, run by TCRdb on the reads, gives a single entry per CDR3 protein. The sample shows about 270,000 distinct CDR3 sequences, approximately 57% of them seen only once. The source material was sorted CD4+, CD8+, or CD8+CD57+ T cells (not recorded which) from PBMCs. These receptors came from a human donor with severe aplastic anemia or a healthy control (not recorded which).

As for this clonotype: A much more abundant neighbour one base away suggests this may be a read error. The chain has TRBV7-3 and TRBJ2-5; 11 bases are shared with TRBD2. The V segment lost 5 bases and the J segment 4 bases; nucleotides outside the gene matches: 6. Germline V CDR1 and CDR2: SGHTA, FQGTGA. The CDR3 extends over 15 amino acids. The CDR3 bases are TGTGCCAGCAGCAAACTAGCGGGGGAAGGAGAGACCCAGTACTTC. It translates to CASSKLAGEGETQYF.

This clonotype was counted only a few times. This chain links TRBV6-5 with TRBJ2-5, with 14 bases identical to TRBD2. The CDR3 has 16 amino acids. In germline, CDR1 is MNHEY, CDR2 SVGAGI. The V and J ends lost 6 bases and 4 bases, in that order; junction bases with no gene match: 7. The CDR3 nucleotides are TGTGCCAGCAGCCTCGGGACTAGCGGGAGTGTAGAGACCCAGTACTTC. Translation: CASSLGTSGSVETQYF.

This chain uses TRBV5-4 with TRBJ1-2, with D perhaps TRBD1 (5 bases). CDR1 SGHNT and CDR2 YYREEE come from the germline V gene (reference sequence). The germline V and J ends were trimmed by 3 bases and 7 bases, with 10 bases remaining between them. The CDR3 totals 12 residues. The DNA of the CDR3 is TGTGCCAGCAGCTCACAGGTATCTGGCTACACCTTC. As protein: CASSSQVSGYTF.

The CDR3 DNA reads TGTGCCAGTAGTCTCGGTTCTAACAGGGTTGACGGCTACACCTTC. Amino acid sequence: CASSLGSNRVDGYTF. The rearrangement joins TRBV19 to TRBJ1-2, with D tentatively TRBD1 (6 bases). V lost 5 bases, J lost 8 bases, and 21 bases lay in between. Germline V gene data show CDR1 as LNHDA and CDR2 as SQIVND (reference sequence). The CDR3 runs 15 residues.

In this sample, this clonotype turned up many times. The rearrangement links TRBV12-3 or TRBV12-4 to TRBJ2-1, with D possibly being TRBD1 (5 bases). CDR3 size: 16 residues. Trimming removed 6 bases at V and 8 bases at J, with 23 bases between. The CDR3 here is CASSRQFDGRVDEQFF. CDR3 nucleotides: TGTGCCAGCAGCCGACAGTTCGATGGTCGGGTCGATGAGCAGTTCTTC.

This chain uses TRBV10-1 with TRBJ1-1; 8 nucleotides line up with TRBD1. The CDR3 extends over 16 amino acids. Germline V gene sequence: CDR1 WNHNN, CDR2 SYGVQD (reference sequence). The trim removed 3 bases at V and 1 base at J, leaving 7 bases unmatched. CDR3 sequence: CASSDPRQGQNTEAFF. CDR3 nucleotides: TGCGCCAGCAGTGATCCACGACAGGGGCAGAACACTGAAGCTTTCTTT.

There are many counts of this clonotype. The V and J genes are TRBV28 and TRBJ2-7; tentatively, D is TRBD1 or TRBD2 (5 bases each). CDR1 MDHEN and CDR2 SYDVKM come from the germline V gene. CDR3 size: 16 residues. The ends were cut back, 6 bases at V and 0 bases at J, with 18 bases in the middle. CDR3 residues: CASRPPTGTGSYEQYF. CDR3 in DNA: TGTGCCAGCAGACCCCCAACCGGGACCGGCTCCTACGAGCAGTACTTC.

This rearrangement joins TRBV29-1 to TRBJ2-7, with TRBD2 matching over 8 bases. Trimming took 4 bases from V and 7 from J; bases not matched to a gene: 9. Germline CDR1 and CDR2: SQVTM and ANQGSEA. The CDR3 contains 13 residues. The CDR3 DNA follows: TGCAGCGTTGCATTGGGACTAGTCTATGAGCAGTACTTC. It is translated as CSVALGLVYEQYF.

As concerns this clonotype: Compared with germline, one end of the junction differs, possibly owing to a read error. V usage is TRBV7-3 and J usage is TRBJ2-3, with D possibly being TRBD2 (5 bases). CDR1 and CDR2 (germline): SGHTA, FQGTGA. This CDR3 has 13 amino acids. The CDR3 reads CASTARATDAQYF. CDR3 DNA: TGTGCCAGCACCGCGAGGGCCACAGATGCGCAGTACTTT.

The CDR3, as DNA: TGCGCCAGCAGTGAGTGGTTGGTGAACACTGAAGCTTTCTTT. Its protein product is CASSEWLVNTEAFF. This chain connects TRBV10-2 to TRBJ1-1; no reliable D call. This CDR3 spans 14 amino acids. The V end lost 1 base, the J end lost 0 bases, and 6 bases lay between the germline ends. Germline CDR1 is WSHSY and CDR2 is SAAADI.

The J gene is TRBJ1-2, the V gene TRBV5-1; D not certain. The CDR3 is made up of 17 amino acids. Germline CDR1 reads SGHRS; CDR2 reads YFSETQ. With 0 bases removed from V and 4 bases from J, the gap between germline ends came to 19 bases. CDR3 bases: TGCGCCAGCAGCTTGGGGCAGTTCAATCGGGAACTCTATGGCTACACCTTC. This encodes CASSLGQFNRELYGYTF.

The chain uses TRBV2 and TRBJ1-4, with D uncertain. The V end lost 1 base, the J end lost 0 bases, and 9 bases lay between the germline ends. Germline CDR1 SNHLY, CDR2 FYNNEI. The CDR3 spans 16 residues. The CDR3 loop is CASSEGRLATNEKLFF. CDR3 in DNA: TGTGCCAGCAGTGAAGGCAGGCTAGCAACTAATGAAAAACTGTTTTTT.

This clonotype was recorded a few times. CDR3 region: CASSLRPAGAFF. CDR3 bases: TGTGCCAGCAGCTTAAGACCGGCTGGAGCTTTCTTT. This sequence joins TRBV7-3 and TRBJ1-1; unclear D gene. The germline gives CDR1 SGHTA, CDR2 FQGTGA. V was clipped by 1 base and J by 10 bases, with 10 bases between them. This CDR3 comprises 12 residues.

The chain uses TRBV7-8 and TRBJ2-3, with D unclear. With 3 bases removed from V and 6 bases from J, the gap between germline ends came to 7 bases. The CDR3 consists of 12 residues. From germline, CDR1 is SGHVS and CDR2 FQNEAQ. This chain's CDR3 is CASSFMQDTQYF. Written as DNA, the CDR3 is TGTGCCAGCAGCTTTATGCAGGATACGCAGTATTTT.

The table lists this clonotype with a count of one. At one end the junction does not follow the germline gene, possibly because of a read error. This rearrangement joins TRBV19 to TRBJ1-1, with a weak D call TRBD1 (5 bases). CDR3 length equals 17 residues. The germline V gene encodes CDR1 LNHDA and CDR2 SQIVND (reference sequence). The CDR3 sequence: CASSIGPGTSGNTEAFF. In DNA, the CDR3 is TGTGCCAGTAGTATAGGCCCAGGGACTTCTGGAAACACTGAAGCCTTCTTT.

The rearrangement uses TRBV20-1 and TRBJ2-7; D remains unclear. Germline assignment: CDR1 DFQATT and CDR2 SNEGSKA (reference sequence). V lost 5 bases and J lost 3, with 8 bases in between. The CDR3 contains 11 residues. The CDR3 region is CSAVWGYEQYF. In nucleotides, the CDR3 is TGCAGTGCTGTTTGGGGCTACGAGCAGTACTTC.

DNA of the CDR3: TGTGCCAGCAGCTTATTGGGTAGGGCAGAACAGAATTCACCCCTCCACTTT. It specifies CASSLLGRAEQNSPLHF. The V and J genes are TRBV7-2 and TRBJ1-6; D gene uncertain. Trimming shortened V by 2 bases and J by 7 bases, and 18 bases separated the two germline ends. This CDR3 has 17 residues. CDR1 is SGHTA and CDR2 is FQGNSA in the germline V gene.

The chain combines TRBV29-1 with TRBJ1-2; 7 positions match TRBD1. CDR3 length equals 12 residues. Germline V gene lookup returns CDR1 SQVTM and CDR2 ANQGSEA. V dropped 7 bases and J dropped 8; count of bases not matched to a gene: 10. Here the CDR3 reads CSGQGDEKGYTF. The DNA for the CDR3 is TGCAGCGGACAGGGAGATGAAAAAGGCTACACCTTC.

The chain's CDR3 is CASSVSGVQVSPLHF. DNA of the CDR3: TGTGCCAGCAGCGTCTCCGGGGTTCAGGTTTCACCCCTCCACTTT. The chain joins TRBV5-6 to TRBJ1-6; no firm D call. The CDR3 consists of 15 residues. V lost 4 bases, J lost 9 bases, and 17 bases lay in between. Germline CDR1 and CDR2: SGHDT and YYEEEE. Together with reference TRBV5-6 and TRBJ1-6, the CDR3 gives the full variable domain: DAGVTQSPTHLIKTRGQQVTLRCSPKSGHDTVSWYQQALGQGPQFIFQYYEEEERQRGNFPDRFSGHQFPNYSSELNVNALLLGDSALYLCASSVSGVQVSPLHFGNGTRLTVT.

The table lists this clonotype with a count of one. The chain couples TRBV6-4 to TRBJ2-3; the D gene is possibly TRBD2 (6 bases). V was cut by 5 bases and J by 1 base, with 16 bases left in between. From germline, CDR1 is MRHNA and CDR2 SNTAGT. The CDR3 totals 16 residues. Here the CDR3 DNA reads TGTGCCAGCAGTCCGATGGGTAGCGGAGGCACAGATACGCAGTATTTT. This codes for CASSPMGSGGTDTQYF.

This clonotype was counted at least ten times. The rearrangement uses TRBV27 and TRBJ1-6; TRBD1 agrees at 12 bases. The CDR3 totals 15 residues. CDR1 MNHEY and CDR2 SMNVEV come from the germline V gene (reference sequence). V shed 5 bases and J 6 bases; nucleotides not matched to a gene: 2. CDR3 coding DNA: TGTGCCAGCAGTGGGGACAGGGGGCTTAATTCACCCCTCCACTTT. This sequence encodes CASSGDRGLNSPLHF.

This clonotype was picked up a small number of times. The chain carries TRBV29-1 and TRBJ2-3, with D possibly called TRBD1 or TRBD2 (5 bases each). Germline V gene data show CDR1 as SQVTM and CDR2 as ANQGSEA. The CDR3 totals 14 residues. With 0 bases removed from V and 2 bases from J, the gap between germline ends came to 9 bases. The CDR3 region is CSVEEGVYTDTQYF. The CDR3 DNA reads TGCAGCGTTGAAGAGGGGGTATACACAGATACGCAGTATTTT.